These 14 T cell receptor beta chains were sequenced from one sample in a study of T-cell reconstitution after alpha-beta-depleted transplantation in children. Unique molecular identifiers were incorporated during preparation of the TCRbeta library. One entry per CDR3 protein results from TCRdb running MiXCR on the PCR reads. The repertoire holds under 300,000 distinct CDR3 sequences, 11% seen once, with less than 25% in the top ten. The specimen was peripheral blood, collected 180 days after TCRalphabeta/CD19-depleted stem cell transplant. The origin of the receptors is a male patient aged 2-15 years who had a stem cell transplant for chronic granulomatous disease, so the T cells may come from the graft donor.

In this sample, this clonotype turned up many times. The chain joins TRBV18 to TRBJ2-1; D may be TRBD1 or TRBD2 (7 bases each). The CDR3 is 15 residues long. The V gene's germline CDR1 is KGHSH and CDR2 LQKENI. V was pared by 3 bases and J by 2 bases, with 11 bases between. The CDR3 is CASSPQGGTYNEQFF. The CDR3 bases are TGTGCCAGCTCACCCCAGGGGGGGACCTACAATGAGCAGTTCTTC.

This clonotype was picked up a small number of times. The rearrangement joins TRBV12-3 or TRBV12-4 to TRBJ1-5; D is possibly TRBD1 (6 bases). The CDR3 is 14 amino acids. V shed 6 bases and J shed 5 bases, with 14 bases lying between them. The CDR3 DNA sequence: TGTGCCAGCAGCAAAACAGGGATGGATCAGCCCCAGCATTTT. Its protein product is CASSKTGMDQPQHF.

This clonotype was recorded many times. CDR3 sequence: CASSLATRLAGVRYEQYF. CDR3 coding DNA: TGTGCCAGCAGCTTAGCCACGCGACTAGCGGGAGTAAGGTACGAGCAGTACTTC. This rearrangement joins TRBV7-2 to TRBJ2-7, with 12 bases that match TRBD2. Losses at the gene ends were 0 bases for V and 4 bases for J; bases not matched to a gene: 10. Germline CDR1 reads SGHTA; CDR2 reads FQGNSA. CDR3 length: 18 amino acids.

This clonotype was detected ten times or more. CDR3 region: CASSLARGLTDTQYF. The CDR3 coding sequence is TGTGCCAGCAGCTTAGCTCGCGGGCTAACAGATACGCAGTATTTT. The chain couples TRBV7-2 to TRBJ2-3, with a weak D call TRBD2 (5 bases). Trimming took 0 bases from V and 3 from J, leaving 10 bases between them. Germline V CDR1 and CDR2: SGHTA, FQGNSA. CDR3 size: 15 residues.

Regarding this clonotype: Given a much more abundant clone one base away, this may be a read error. The rearrangement uses TRBV5-1 and TRBJ1-2; unclear D gene. Trimming left V 2 bases short and J 4 bases short, with 18 bases between. There are 16 residues in the CDR3. Germline values: CDR1 SGHRS, CDR2 YFSETQ. CDR3 sequence reads: CASSFGRGSFVYGYTF. The DNA of the CDR3 is TGCGCCAGCAGCTTCGGGAGAGGGTCTTTCGTCTATGGCTACACCTTC.

This clonotype was recorded at least ten times. V gene TRBV15 combines with J gene TRBJ2-1; the D gene is possibly TRBD1 (5 bases). CDR1 LNHNV and CDR2 YYDKDF come from the germline V gene (reference sequence). Deletions cut 0 bases from V and 6 bases from J, with 12 bases between. This CDR3 comprises 15 residues. CDR3 in amino acids: CATSRDWGRVNEQFF. CDR3 DNA: TGTGCCACCAGCAGAGATTGGGGCAGGGTCAATGAGCAGTTCTTC.

This clonotype was detected ten times or more. The chain couples TRBV20-1 to TRBJ2-1; TRBD1 might be the D (5 bases). Trimming shortened V by 3 bases and J by 9 bases, and 15 bases separated the two germline ends. Germline values: CDR1 DFQATT, CDR2 SNEGSKA (reference sequence). This CDR3 comprises 13 residues. Here the CDR3 reads CSARADTVREQFF. CDR3 in DNA: TGCAGTGCTAGGGCGGACACCGTGCGTGAGCAGTTCTTC.

This clonotype was observed a few times. It is unclear where the CDR3 begins or ends on the DNA, so no DNA is shown, and the CDR3 is as TCRdb lists it. The chain links TRBV25-1 to TRBJ2-2; TRBD1, the D gene given by the table, was not confirmed from the DNA. Germline CDR1 and CDR2: MGHDK and SYGVNS. The CDR3 is 12 residues long, ends included. The CDR3 loop is CATGGGGGSCFF.

The table lists this clonotype with many counts. The chain is built from TRBV12-5 and TRBJ2-1; perhaps TRBD2 as D (6 bases). The germline V gene encodes CDR1 LGHNT and CDR2 FRNRAP. The CDR3 is 14 residues long. V was pared by 2 bases and J by 4 bases, with 9 bases between. CDR3 coding DNA: TGTGCTAGTGGTTTGTCCGGGAGTTACAATGAGCAGTTCTTC. The encoded protein is CASGLSGSYNEQFF.

This clonotype was found many times. The V call is TRBV6-1, the J call TRBJ2-3, with D unresolved. The V end was cut by 2 bases, the J end by 2 bases, with 5 bases between. The CDR3 sequence is 13 residues long. Germline CDR1 and CDR2: MNHNS and SASEGT. The CDR3 here is CASSEFNTDTQYF. The CDR3 coding sequence is TGTGCCAGCAGTGAATTCAACACAGATACGCAGTATTTT.

This clonotype has a count of ten or more. The rearrangement links TRBV9 to TRBJ2-3; 13 nucleotides match TRBD2. The CDR3 spans 15 residues. The germline V gene encodes CDR1 SGDLS and CDR2 YYNGEE. J was trimmed by 6 bases and V by 4 bases; bases with no gene match: 5. CDR3 region: CASSPRLAGGDTQYF. The CDR3 region has the DNA TGTGCCAGCAGCCCCAGACTAGCGGGAGGCGATACGCAGTATTTT.

This clonotype was detected many times. The CDR3 reads CASGTGQPQETQYF. The CDR3 bases are TGTGCCAGCGGAACGGGACAGCCGCAAGAGACCCAGTACTTC. The V call is TRBV12-3 or TRBV12-4, the J call TRBJ2-5; TRBD1 matches at 7 bases. The CDR3 covers 14 residues. V shed 8 bases, J shed 2 bases, and the junction held 8 bases outside the gene matches.

For this clonotype: A much larger clonotype is one base distant, so this may be a read error. The chain recombines TRBV12-3 or TRBV12-4 with TRBJ2-3, with 9 positions matching TRBD2. The length of the CDR3 is 16 residues. The ends lost 11 bases at V and 4 bases at J; junction bases unmatched: 16. The CDR3 DNA reads TGTGCCGGCGGATTAGCGGGGGCGGAGGGTCCAGATACGCAGTATTTT. Translated, it gives CAGGLAGAEGPDTQYF.

This clonotype came up many times. J is TRBJ2-3 and V is TRBV19; unclear D gene. The germline gives CDR1 LNHDA, CDR2 SQIVND (reference sequence). V was pared by 4 bases and J by 2 bases, with 10 bases between. CDR3 length: 14 amino acids. The CDR3 bases are TGTGCCAGTAGTAGGCTTTCGTTCACAGATACGCAGTATTTT. Its protein is CASSRLSFTDTQYF.